The T cell receptor (beta chain) described here comes from a study of response to subunit inactivated influenza vaccine. Trimming at V came to 3 bases and at J to 1 base, leaving 3 bases not matched to a gene. The germline CDR1 and CDR2 sequences are SGDLS and YYNGEE. This CDR3 comprises 15 residues. Each CDR3 protein is one row after TCRdb ran MiXCR on the RT-PCR reads. The sample contains some 600,000 distinct CDR3 sequences, around 15% of which appear only once. Points from the study as a whole: Researchers suggested that each seasonal influenza vaccination recruits few new T cells.

A word on this clonotype: Its antigen is as yet unknown.

The genes are TRBV9 and TRBJ2-2, with 7 bases that match TRBD2. This TCR was sampled from a man in his fifties or sixties who received an inactivated influenza vaccine. Sequenced material: PBMCs from blood, taken around 15 days before vaccination. The CDR3 loop reads CASSGGRVNTGELFF. The CDR3 DNA reads TGTGCCAGCAGCGGAGGGAGGGTGAACACCGGGGAGCTGTTTTTT.